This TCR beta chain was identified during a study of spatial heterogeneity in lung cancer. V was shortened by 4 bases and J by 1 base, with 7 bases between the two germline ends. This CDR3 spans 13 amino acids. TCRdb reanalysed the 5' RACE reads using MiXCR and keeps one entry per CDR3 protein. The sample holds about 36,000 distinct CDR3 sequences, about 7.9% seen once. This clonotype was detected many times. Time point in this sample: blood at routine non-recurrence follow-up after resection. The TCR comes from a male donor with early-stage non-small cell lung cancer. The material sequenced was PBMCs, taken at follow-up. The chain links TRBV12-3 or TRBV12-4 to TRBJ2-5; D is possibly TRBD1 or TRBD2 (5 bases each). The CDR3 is CASSWDGQETQYF. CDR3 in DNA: TGTGCCAGCAGTTGGGACGGCCAAGAGACCCAGTACTTC.